This entry is about one TCR beta chain. Other DNA variants within this sample encode the same CDR3. This CDR3 region has 12 residues. Germline assignment: CDR1 MDHEN and CDR2 SYDVKM. V gave up 3 bases and J gave up 3 bases, with 3 bases separating them. Produced via immunoSEQ multiplex PCR; TCRdb's table is partial and in-frame only. The repertoire includes some 80,000 clones, 84% of them detected once, and over 2.5% sits in the top ten. The data belong to a study of T cells in localized non-small cell lung cancer. The V call is TRBV28, the J call TRBJ2-1; D is ambiguous. This sample comprised peripheral blood, obtained before any cancer treatment. The sequence derives from a man aged 35-75 years with stage I lung adenocarcinoma. This CDR3 is CASSLGYNEQFF. The CDR3 DNA follows: TGTGCCAGCAGTTTGGGCTACAATGAGCAGTTCTTC.